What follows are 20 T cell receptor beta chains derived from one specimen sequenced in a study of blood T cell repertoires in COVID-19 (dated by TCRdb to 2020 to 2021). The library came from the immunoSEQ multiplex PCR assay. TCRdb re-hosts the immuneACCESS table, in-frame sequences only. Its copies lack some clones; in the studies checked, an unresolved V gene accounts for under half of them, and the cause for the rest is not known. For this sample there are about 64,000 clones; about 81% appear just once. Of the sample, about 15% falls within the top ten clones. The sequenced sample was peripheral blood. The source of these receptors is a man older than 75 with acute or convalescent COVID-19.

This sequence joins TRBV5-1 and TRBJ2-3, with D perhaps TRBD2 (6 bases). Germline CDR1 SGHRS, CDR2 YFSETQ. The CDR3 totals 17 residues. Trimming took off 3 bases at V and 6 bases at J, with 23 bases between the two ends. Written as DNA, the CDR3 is TGCGCCAGCAGCTATTCACCGGGAGAGCGCCGGGGGGATACGCAGTATTTT. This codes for CASSYSPGERRGDTQYF.

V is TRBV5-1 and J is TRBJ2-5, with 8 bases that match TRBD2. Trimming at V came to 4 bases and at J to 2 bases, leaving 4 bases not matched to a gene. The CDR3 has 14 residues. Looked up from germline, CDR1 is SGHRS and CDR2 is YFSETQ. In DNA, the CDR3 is TGCGCCAGCAGCCGCGGGGGGCCGCAAGAGACCCAGTACTTC. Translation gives CASSRGGPQETQYF.

The CDR3 reads CASSPPGRGSGQPQHF. CDR3 DNA sequence: TGTGCCAGCAGCCCTCCGGGGCGGGGAAGTGGACAGCCCCAGCATTTT. The gene calls are TRBV7-8 and TRBJ1-5; tentative D call: TRBD1 (5 bases). There are 16 residues in the CDR3. V lost 5 bases and J lost 7, with 21 bases in between. From germline, CDR1 is SGHVS and CDR2 FQNEAQ.

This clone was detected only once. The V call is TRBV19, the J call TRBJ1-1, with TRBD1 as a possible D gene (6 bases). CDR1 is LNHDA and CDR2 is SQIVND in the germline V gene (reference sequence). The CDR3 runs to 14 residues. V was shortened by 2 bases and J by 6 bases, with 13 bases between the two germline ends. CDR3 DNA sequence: TGTGCCAGTAGTATACAGGGGAGAGTCCCTGAAGCTTTCTTT. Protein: CASSIQGRVPEAFF.

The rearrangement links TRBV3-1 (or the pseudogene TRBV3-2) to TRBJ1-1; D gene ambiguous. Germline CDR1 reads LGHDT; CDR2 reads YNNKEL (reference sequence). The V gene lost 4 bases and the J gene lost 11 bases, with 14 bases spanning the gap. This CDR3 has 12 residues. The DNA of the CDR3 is TGTGCCAGCAGCCCCGGCGGGGTCCACGCTTTCTTT. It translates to CASSPGGVHAFF.

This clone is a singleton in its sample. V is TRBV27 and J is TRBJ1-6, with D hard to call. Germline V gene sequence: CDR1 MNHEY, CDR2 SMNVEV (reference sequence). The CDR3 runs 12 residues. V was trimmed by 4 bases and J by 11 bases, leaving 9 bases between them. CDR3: CASSSPRAPLHF. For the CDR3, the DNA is TGTGCCAGCAGTTCACCGAGGGCACCCCTCCACTTT.

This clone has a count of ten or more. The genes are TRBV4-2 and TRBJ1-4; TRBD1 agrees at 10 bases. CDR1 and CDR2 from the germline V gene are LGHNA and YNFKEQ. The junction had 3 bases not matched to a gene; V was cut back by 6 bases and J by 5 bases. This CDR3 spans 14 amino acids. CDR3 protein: CASRRTGGNEKLFF. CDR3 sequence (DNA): TGTGCCAGCAGACGGACAGGGGGGAATGAAAAACTGTTTTTT.

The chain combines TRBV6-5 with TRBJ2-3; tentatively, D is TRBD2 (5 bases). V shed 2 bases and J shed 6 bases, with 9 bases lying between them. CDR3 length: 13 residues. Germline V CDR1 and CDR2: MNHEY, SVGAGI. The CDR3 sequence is CASSYMPGDTQYF. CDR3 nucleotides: TGTGCCAGCAGTTACATGCCGGGGGATACGCAGTATTTT.

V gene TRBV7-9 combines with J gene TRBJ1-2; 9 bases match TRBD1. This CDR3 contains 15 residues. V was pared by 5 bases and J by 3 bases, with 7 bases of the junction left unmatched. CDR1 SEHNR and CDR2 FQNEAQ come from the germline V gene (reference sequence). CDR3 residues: CASSVRQGGHYGYTF. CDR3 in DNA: TGTGCCAGCAGCGTAAGACAGGGGGGGCACTATGGCTACACCTTC.

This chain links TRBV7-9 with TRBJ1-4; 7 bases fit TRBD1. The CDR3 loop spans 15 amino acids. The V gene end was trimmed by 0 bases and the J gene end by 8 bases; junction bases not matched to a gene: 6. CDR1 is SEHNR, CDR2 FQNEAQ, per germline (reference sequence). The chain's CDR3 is CASSLAMGQSEKLFF. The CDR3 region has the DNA TGTGCCAGCAGCTTAGCGATGGGACAGTCCGAAAAACTGTTTTTT.

CDR3 in amino acids: CASSYSIPKGSYEQYF. CDR3 sequence (DNA): TGTGCCAGCAGTTACTCGATCCCTAAGGGGTCCTACGAGCAGTACTTC. V gene TRBV6-5 combines with J gene TRBJ2-7, with a weak D call TRBD1 (5 bases). CDR1 and CDR2 (germline): MNHEY, SVGAGI. The CDR3 totals 16 residues. V dropped 0 bases and J dropped 1 base, with 13 bases sitting between them.

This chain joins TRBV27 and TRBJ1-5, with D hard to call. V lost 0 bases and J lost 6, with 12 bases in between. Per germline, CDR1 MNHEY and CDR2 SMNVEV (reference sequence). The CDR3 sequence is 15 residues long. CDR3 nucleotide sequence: TGTGCCAGCAGTTTATCGTCGGGGTTGGGTCAGCCCCAGCATTTT. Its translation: CASSLSSGLGQPQHF.

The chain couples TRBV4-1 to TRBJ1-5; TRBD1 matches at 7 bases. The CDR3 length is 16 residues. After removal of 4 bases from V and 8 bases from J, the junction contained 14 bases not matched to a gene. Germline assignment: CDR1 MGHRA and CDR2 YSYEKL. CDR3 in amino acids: CASSPRGGGGGKPQHF. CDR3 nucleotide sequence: TGCGCCAGCAGCCCCCGTGGAGGGGGCGGTGGAAAGCCCCAGCATTTT.

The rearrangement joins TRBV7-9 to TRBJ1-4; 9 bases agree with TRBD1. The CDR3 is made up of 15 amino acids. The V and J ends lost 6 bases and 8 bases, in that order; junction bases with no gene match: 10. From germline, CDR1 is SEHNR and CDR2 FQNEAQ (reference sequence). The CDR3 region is CASSSRRTGAEKLFF. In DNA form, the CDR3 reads TGTGCCAGCAGTTCTCGTCGGACAGGGGCGGAAAAACTGTTTTTT.

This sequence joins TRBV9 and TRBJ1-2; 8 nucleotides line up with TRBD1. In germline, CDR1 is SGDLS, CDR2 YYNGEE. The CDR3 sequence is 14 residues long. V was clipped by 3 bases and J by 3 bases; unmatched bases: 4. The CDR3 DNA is TGTGCCAGCAGCGAGACAGGGGTGGACTATGGCTACACCTTC. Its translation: CASSETGVDYGYTF.

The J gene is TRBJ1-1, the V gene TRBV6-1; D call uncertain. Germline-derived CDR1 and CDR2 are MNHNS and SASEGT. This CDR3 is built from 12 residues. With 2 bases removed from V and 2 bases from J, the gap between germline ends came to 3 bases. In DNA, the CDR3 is TGTGCCAGCAGTGAACGTAACACTGAAGCTTTCTTT. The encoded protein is CASSERNTEAFF.

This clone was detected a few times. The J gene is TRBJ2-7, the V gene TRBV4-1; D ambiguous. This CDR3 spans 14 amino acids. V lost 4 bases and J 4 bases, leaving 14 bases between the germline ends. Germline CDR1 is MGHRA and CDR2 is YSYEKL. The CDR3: CASSRGPTDYEQYF. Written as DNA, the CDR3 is TGCGCCAGCAGCCGCGGCCCTACCGATTACGAGCAGTACTTC.

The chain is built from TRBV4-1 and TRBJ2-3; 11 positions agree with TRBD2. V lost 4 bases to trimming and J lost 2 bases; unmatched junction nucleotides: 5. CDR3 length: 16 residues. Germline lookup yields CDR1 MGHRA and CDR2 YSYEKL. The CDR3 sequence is CASSPTLAGDTDTQYF. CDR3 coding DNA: TGCGCCAGCAGCCCGACACTAGCGGGGGACACAGATACGCAGTATTTT.

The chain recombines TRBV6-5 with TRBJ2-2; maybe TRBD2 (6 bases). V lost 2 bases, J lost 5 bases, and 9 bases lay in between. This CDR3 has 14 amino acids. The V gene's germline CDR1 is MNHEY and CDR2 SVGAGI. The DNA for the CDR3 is TGTGCCAGCAGTTACGGGGGGAGGACCGGGGAGCTGTTTTTT. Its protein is CASSYGGRTGELFF.

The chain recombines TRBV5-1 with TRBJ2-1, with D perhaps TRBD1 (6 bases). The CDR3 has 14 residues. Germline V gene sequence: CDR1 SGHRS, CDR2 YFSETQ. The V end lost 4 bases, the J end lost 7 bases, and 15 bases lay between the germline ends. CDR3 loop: CASSLTGQQNEQFF. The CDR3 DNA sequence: TGCGCCAGCAGCCTGACAGGTCAACAAAATGAGCAGTTCTTC.